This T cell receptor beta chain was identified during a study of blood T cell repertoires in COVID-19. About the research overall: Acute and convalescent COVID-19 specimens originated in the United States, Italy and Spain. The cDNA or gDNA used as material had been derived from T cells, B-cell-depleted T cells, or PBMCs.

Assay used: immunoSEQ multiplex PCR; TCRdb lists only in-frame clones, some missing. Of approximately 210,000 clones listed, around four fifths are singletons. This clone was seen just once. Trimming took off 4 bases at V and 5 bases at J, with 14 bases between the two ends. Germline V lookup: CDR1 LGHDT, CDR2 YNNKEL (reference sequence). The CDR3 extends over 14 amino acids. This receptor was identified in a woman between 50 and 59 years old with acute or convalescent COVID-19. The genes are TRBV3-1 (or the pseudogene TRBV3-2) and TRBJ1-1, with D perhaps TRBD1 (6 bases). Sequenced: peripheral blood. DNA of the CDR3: TGTGCCAGCAGCCCCCTTACACAGGGAACTGAAGCTTTCTTT. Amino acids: CASSPLTQGTEAFF.